A selection of T cell receptor beta chains follows, all from one sample in a study of T cell repertoires in cytomegalovirus infection. TCRdb fed the reads into MiXCR, producing one record per CDR3 protein. The sample comprises roughly 920,000 distinct CDR3 sequences, less than 35% of which are singletons, and around 15% rests with the top ten. Their target antigens are unknown. The source was cultured CD8+ T cells from PBMCs, collected from culture after CMV antigen stimulation. These receptors all stem from a human donor in good health (CMV status not recorded). Some clones in this sample may be carry-over from other donors' samples. Both conserved end residues are part of each CDR3. D genes are given only for firm matches. Expanded clones are given a class, and other clones once, few, many or no size at all.

D: NA; size: NA; V: TRBV7-9; J: TRBJ1-5; DNA: TGTGCCAGCAGTTCCGGACACTACAATCAGCCCCAGCATTTT; CDR3: CASSSGHYNQPQHF
D: NA; size: few; V: TRBV12-3/TRBV12-4; J: TRBJ1-1; DNA: TGTGCCAGCAGTCTCCGGCCGGGACACCCGATAGACACTGAAGCTTTCTTT; CDR3: CASSLRPGHPIDTEAFF
D: NA; size: NA; V: TRBV20-1; J: TRBJ1-4; DNA: TGCAGTGCCAGGACTCCCATCGACGGGGGGTTGGAAAAACTGTTTTTT; CDR3: CSARTPIDGGLEKLFF
D: TRBD1; size: NA; V: TRBV15; J: TRBJ2-7; DNA: TGTGCCACCAGCGGTTCGCGGACAGGGCCTAACGAGCAGTACTTC; CDR3: CATSGSRTGPNEQYF
D: NA; size: NA; V: TRBV7-8; J: TRBJ1-2; DNA: TGTGCCAGCAGCTTATTAGGGTTGGCGAACTATGGCTACACCTTC; CDR3: CASSLLGLANYGYTF
D: NA; size: few; V: TRBV10-1; J: TRBJ2-7; DNA: TGCGCCAGCAGTGCAGCCTACGAGCAGTACTTC; CDR3: CASSAAYEQYF
D: NA; size: few; V: TRBV27; J: TRBJ2-1; DNA: TGTGCCAGCAGTTTAGGGGTTGGGCTGTTCTTC; CDR3: CASSLGVGLFF
D: NA; size: NA; V: TRBV4-3; J: TRBJ1-3; DNA: TGCGCCAGCAGCCAAGATTGGGGGAGCTCTGGAAACACCATATATTTT; CDR3: CASSQDWGSSGNTIYF
D: TRBD1; size: NA; V: TRBV19; J: TRBJ2-7; DNA: TGTGCCAGTAGTCCCGGACAGGGGTCAGCCTACGAGCAGTACTTC; CDR3: CASSPGQGSAYEQYF
D: TRBD2; size: many; V: TRBV7-2; J: TRBJ2-1; DNA: TGTGCCAGCAGCCTACAATTTGCGGGGGGGAGATACAATGAGCAGTTCTTC; CDR3: CASSLQFAGGRYNEQFF
D: TRBD1; size: NA; V: TRBV29-1; J: TRBJ1-1; DNA: TGCAGCGTTGAACAGGGGGCGAGAAGAGCTGAAGCTTTCTTT; CDR3: CSVEQGARRAEAFF
D: TRBD1; size: NA; V: TRBV13; J: TRBJ1-1; DNA: TGTGCCAGCAGCTCACCGACAGGGGGAAGGGGCACTGAAGCTTTCTTT; CDR3: CASSSPTGGRGTEAFF
D: NA; size: NA; V: TRBV10-3; J: TRBJ1-2; DNA: TGTGCCATCCCGGCAGAACCATATGGCTACACCTTC; CDR3: CAIPAEPYGYTF
D: NA; size: few; V: TRBV10-3; J: TRBJ2-3; DNA: TGTGCCATCAGTGACCCGACACCTTACACAGATACGCAGTATTTT; CDR3: CAISDPTPYTDTQYF
D: TRBD1; size: NA; V: TRBV27; J: TRBJ1-3; DNA: TGTGCCAGCAGTCCCAGGGGGACCGGAAACACCATATATTTT; CDR3: CASSPRGTGNTIYF
D: NA; size: NA; V: TRBV28; J: TRBJ1-5; DNA: TGTGCCAGCACAACCCCGCGGACACACAATCAGCCCCAGCATTTT; CDR3: CASTTPRTHNQPQHF
D: NA; size: few; V: TRBV2; J: TRBJ2-2; DNA: TGTGCCAGCAGTTCTACAGGGTTCGACACCGGGGAGCTGTTTTTT; CDR3: CASSSTGFDTGELFF
D: TRBD2; size: NA; V: TRBV7-6; J: TRBJ2-7; DNA: TGTGCCAGCAGCTTAGAGGGCGGGGGACCTCACGAGCAGTACTTC; CDR3: CASSLEGGGPHEQYF
D: NA; size: many; V: TRBV6-5; J: TRBJ2-1; DNA: TGTGCCAGCAGCTATTCGACCAATGAGCAGTTCTTC; CDR3: CASSYSTNEQFF
D: TRBD1; size: many; V: TRBV27; J: TRBJ2-1; DNA: TGTGCCAGCAGCAAATGGACGGCCGGGACAGGGGGCAATGAGCAGTTCTTC; CDR3: CASSKWTAGTGGNEQFF
D: TRBD2; size: few; V: TRBV7-9; J: TRBJ2-2; DNA: TGTGCCAGCAGCTCTGCTAGCGGGGAAAACACCGGGGAGCTGTTTTTT; CDR3: CASSSASGENTGELFF
D: TRBD1; size: few; V: TRBV12-3/TRBV12-4; J: TRBJ1-4; DNA: TGTGCCAGCAGTTTAAATGCAGGGGGCCTTGAAAAACTGTTTTTT; CDR3: CASSLNAGGLEKLFF
D: TRBD2; size: NA; V: TRBV6-1; J: TRBJ2-1; DNA: TGTGCCAGCAGTTCCGGGACTAGCGGGGGGACTGAGCAGTTCTTC; CDR3: CASSSGTSGGTEQFF
D: NA; size: few; V: TRBV27; J: TRBJ1-6; DNA: TGTGCCAGCAGTTTATACACCTATGGGGGGGGGGATTCACCCCTCCACTTT; CDR3: CASSLYTYGGGDSPLHF
D: TRBD1; size: NA; V: TRBV27; J: TRBJ2-5; DNA: TGTGCCAGCAGCCCCGGGACAGGGAAGACCCAGTACTTC; CDR3: CASSPGTGKTQYF
D: NA; size: NA; V: TRBV19; J: TRBJ2-7; DNA: TGTGCCAGTTCCCCTGCGACACCATCCTACGAGCAGTACTTC; CDR3: CASSPATPSYEQYF
D: TRBD2; size: NA; V: TRBV7-6; J: TRBJ2-7; DNA: TGTGCCAGCAGCTCAGGGGTAGCGGGGGGGCCACACGAGCAGTACTTC; CDR3: CASSSGVAGGPHEQYF
D: TRBD1; size: NA; V: TRBV5-4; J: TRBJ1-1; DNA: TGTGCCAGCAGCTTTGCGGGGACAGGGGACACTGAAGCTTTCTTT; CDR3: CASSFAGTGDTEAFF
D: NA; size: NA; V: TRBV11-1; J: TRBJ2-1; DNA: TGTGCCAGCAGCTGGGGCAGAATTAGCAATGAGCAGTTCTTC; CDR3: CASSWGRISNEQFF
D: NA; size: NA; V: TRBV19; J: TRBJ2-2; DNA: TGTGCCAGTAGTATAATCCGCACCGGGGAGCTGTTTTTT; CDR3: CASSIIRTGELFF
D: NA; size: few; V: TRBV2; J: TRBJ2-2; DNA: TGTGCCAGCATTGCCCAACAGGGTATCGACACCGGGGAGCTGTTTTTT; CDR3: CASIAQQGIDTGELFF
D: TRBD1; size: NA; V: TRBV6-2/TRBV6-3; J: TRBJ2-1; DNA: TGTGCCAGCAGCCGGTACAGGGGTGGATACAATGAGCAGTTCTTC; CDR3: CASSRYRGGYNEQFF
D: NA; size: few; V: TRBV7-9; J: TRBJ1-1; DNA: TGTGCCAGCAGCTTAAGAGGGACAACCTTGCCAATCGAAGCTTTCTTT; CDR3: CASSLRGTTLPIEAFF
D: NA; size: NA; V: TRBV12-3/TRBV12-4; J: TRBJ2-5; DNA: TGTGCCAGCAGTTTAGTAGACTATAAAGAGACCCAGTACTTC; CDR3: CASSLVDYKETQYF
D: NA; size: few; V: TRBV15; J: TRBJ2-3; DNA: TGTGCCACCAGCAGACTCCGGACTACTGAATCCACAGATACGCAGTATTTT; CDR3: CATSRLRTTESTDTQYF
D: NA; size: few; V: TRBV2; J: TRBJ2-7; DNA: TGTGCCAGCAGTTCTGGGGAAAGCTCCTACGAGCAGTACTTC; CDR3: CASSSGESSYEQYF
D: NA; size: few; V: TRBV27; J: TRBJ2-1; DNA: TGTGCCAGCATCACACCGTACAATGAGCAGTTCTTC; CDR3: CASITPYNEQFF
D: NA; size: NA; V: TRBV27; J: TRBJ2-2; DNA: TGTGCCAGCAGTTGGCCCGTACAAGGGGGCACCGGGGAGCTGTTTTTT; CDR3: CASSWPVQGGTGELFF
D: TRBD1; size: NA; V: TRBV6-2/TRBV6-3; J: TRBJ2-2; DNA: TGTGCCAGCAGTTACGAAGGGGGCCTAACCGGGGAGCTGTTTTTT; CDR3: CASSYEGGLTGELFF
D: TRBD2; size: NA; V: TRBV5-5; J: TRBJ2-1; DNA: TGTGCCAGCAGCTTGAGTAGCGGGGGGCCCACCTACAATGAGCAGTTCTTC; CDR3: CASSLSSGGPTYNEQFF
D: NA; size: few; V: TRBV19; J: TRBJ2-1; DNA: TGTGCCAGTAGCCGTCGCTCAGGGGCTTACAATGAGCAGTTCTTC; CDR3: CASSRRSGAYNEQFF
D: NA; size: few; V: TRBV6-1; J: TRBJ2-7; DNA: TGTGCCAGCAGTGAAGCGATGAGCGAGCAGTACTTC; CDR3: CASSEAMSEQYF